This passage covers 31 T cell receptor beta chains from one sample sequenced in a study of regulatory T cells in long-lasting Graves disease. HTBI primers from iRepertoire and Arm-PCR of CDR3 regions yielded the TCR beta libraries. One entry per CDR3 protein results from TCRdb running MiXCR on the multiplex PCR reads. The data hold about 540,000 distinct CDR3 sequences, with 13% observed a single time. The time point: newly diagnosed GD, antithyroid drugs for less than 3 months. Generation of the TCR library employed RNA extracted from PBMCs. These data were also filed under a second study, of T cells in Graves' hyperthyroidism and ophthalmopathy.

Here the sequenced sample was peripheral blood mononuclear cells (PBMCs), taken at new diagnosis, from a patient treated with antithyroid drugs. These receptor sequences come from a man aged 25 to 40 with Graves disease.

A note on this clonotype: The junction shows a germline mismatch at one end, possibly a read error. This chain connects TRBV28 to TRBJ2-1; 8 positions match TRBD2. CDR3 length equals 15 residues. The germline V gene encodes CDR1 MDHEN and CDR2 SYDVKM. The CDR3 DNA follows: TGTGCCAACAGTCTCATCAAGCGGGAGAACAATGAGCAGTTCTTC. Protein: CANSLIKRENNEQFF.

Many counts were recorded for this clonotype. Written as DNA, the CDR3 is TGTGCCAGCAGCCTACTCGAGACAGGAATCCAAGAGACCCAGTACTTC. It translates to CASSLLETGIQETQYF. This chain connects TRBV28 to TRBJ2-5, with TRBD1 as a possible D gene (6 bases). V was pared by 6 bases and J by 1 base, with 18 bases between. CDR1 MDHEN and CDR2 SYDVKM come from the germline V gene. The CDR3 loop spans 16 amino acids.

This clonotype was observed a few times. The genes are TRBV19 and TRBJ2-1; 10 bases align to TRBD2. Losses at the gene ends were 4 bases for V and 2 bases for J; bases not matched to a gene: 17. Per germline, CDR1 LNHDA and CDR2 SQIVND (reference sequence). The CDR3 covers 20 residues. The CDR3 DNA follows: TGTGCCAGTAGTACTCCTAGCGGGAGAGGAAGGATTGGGACCTACAATGAGCAGTTCTTC. It is translated as CASSTPSGRGRIGTYNEQFF. Using reference TRBV19 and TRBJ2-1 for the parts outside the CDR3, the full variable domain is DGGITQSPKYLFRKEGQNVTLSCEQNLNHDAMYWYRQDPGQGLRLIYYSQIVNDFQKGDIAEGYSVSREKKESFPLTVTSAQKNPTAFYLCASSTPSGRGRIGTYNEQFFGPGTRLTVL.

This clonotype has ten or more counts. The chain employs TRBV10-3 and TRBJ2-2, with 8 bases lining up with TRBD1. CDR1 and CDR2 (germline): ENHRY, SYGVKD. Unmatched junction bases numbered 6, after V lost 10 bases and J lost 5 bases. This CDR3 region has 13 residues. For the CDR3, the DNA is TGTGCCACCGGACAGGGCGAGACCGGGGAGCTGTTTTTT. Residues: CATGQGETGELFF.

Ten or more counts support this clonotype. The gene calls are TRBV28 and TRBJ2-3; D perhaps matches TRBD2 (6 bases). The germline V gene encodes CDR1 MDHEN and CDR2 SYDVKM. Between the trimmed V and J ends, which lost 5 bases and 13 bases, there was a span of 25 bases. This CDR3 spans 15 amino acids. CDR3 residues: CASSPPHELAGGEYF. CDR3 coding DNA: TGTGCCAGCAGTCCCCCTCATGAACTAGCAGGTGGGGAGTATTTT.

This clonotype showed up many times. This chain connects TRBV7-9 to TRBJ1-1; D perhaps matches TRBD1 (5 bases). Germline assignment: CDR1 SEHNR and CDR2 FQNEAQ (reference sequence). The CDR3 spans 11 residues. V was cut by 5 bases and J by 10 bases, with 11 bases left in between. CDR3 sequence (DNA): TGTGCCAGCAGCCAGGCCCAGGGAGCTTTCTTT. It encodes CASSQAQGAFF.

This clonotype has at least ten counts. The rearrangement joins TRBV29-1 to TRBJ2-3, with 7 nucleotides matching TRBD2. Looked up from germline, CDR1 is SQVTM and CDR2 is ANQGSEA. This CDR3 has 13 residues. V gave up 6 bases and J gave up 4 bases; unmatched junction bases: 7. The CDR3 protein is CSVPEAGADTQYF. The CDR3 DNA follows: TGCAGCGTCCCGGAGGCGGGGGCAGATACGCAGTATTTT.

Note on this clonotype: A much larger clone is a single base away; this may be a read error. V usage is TRBV29-1 and J usage is TRBJ2-1, with D uncertain. This CDR3 spans 15 amino acids. Per germline, CDR1 SQVTM and CDR2 ANQGSEA. CDR3 amino acids: CSAEGDLSSYNEQLF. CDR3 nucleotide sequence: TGCAGCGCCGAAGGTGACTTGAGCTCCTACAATGAGCAGCTCTTC.

This clonotype was recorded at least ten times. This chain joins TRBV5-1 and TRBJ2-2; D call uncertain. V was clipped by 4 bases and J by 1 base, with 11 bases between them. Germline CDR1 and CDR2: SGHRS and YFSETQ. The CDR3 length is 15 residues. CDR3 amino acids: CASSPTTLNTGELFF. The CDR3 DNA is TGCGCCAGCAGCCCTACTACACTGAACACCGGGGAGCTGTTTTTT.

This clonotype appeared many times. This chain connects TRBV11-2 to TRBJ1-6; D remains unclear. V was clipped by 5 bases and J by 9 bases, with 17 bases between them. Germline V gene data show CDR1 as SGHAT and CDR2 as FQNNGV. The CDR3 is 15 residues long. CDR3: CASSPTRGSGSPLHF. CDR3 in DNA: TGTGCCAGCAGCCCCACGCGTGGCTCGGGTTCACCCCTCCACTTT.

This clonotype occurred a few times. This rearrangement joins TRBV20-1 to TRBJ2-3; D is undetermined. V lost 0 bases to trimming and J lost 4 bases, with 17 bases between them. The germline V gene encodes CDR1 DFQATT and CDR2 SNEGSKA (reference sequence). This CDR3 contains 16 residues. CDR3: CSARDVPDLAPDTQYF. CDR3 in DNA: TGCAGTGCTAGAGATGTCCCCGACCTGGCCCCAGATACGCAGTATTTT.

This clonotype has a count of ten or more. The V and J genes are TRBV13 and TRBJ1-1; D is uncertain. This CDR3 is 11 amino acids long. Germline loops: CDR1 PRHDT, CDR2 FYEKMQ (reference sequence). Trimming took 8 bases from V and 2 from J, leaving 6 bases between them. The CDR3: CASQVNTEAFF. The CDR3 DNA is TGTGCCAGCCAGGTTAACACTGAAGCTTTCTTT.

On this clonotype itself: A much larger clone differs from this one at a single base, so this may be a read error. In this CDR3 the conserved last residue, phenylalanine or tryptophan, is missing, so a read error is likely. This chain links TRBV10-3 with TRBJ2-2; D ambiguous. Trimming pared 10 bases from V and 6 bases from J, leaving 9 bases between. Germline CDR1 reads ENHRY; CDR2 reads SYGVKD. The CDR3 sequence is 11 residues long. DNA of the CDR3: TGTGCCACCTCCCACTCCGGGGAGCTGTTTTCT. Amino acids: CATSHSGELFS.

This clonotype occurred many times. V is TRBV7-8 and J is TRBJ2-1; 7 positions agree with TRBD2. Germline loops: CDR1 SGHVS, CDR2 FQNEAQ. CDR3 length: 14 amino acids. The trim removed 7 bases at V and 8 bases at J, leaving 11 bases unmatched. The CDR3 sequence is CASKRAGVTDEQFF. In DNA form, the CDR3 reads TGTGCCAGCAAGAGGGCGGGAGTCACGGATGAGCAGTTCTTC.

This clonotype was observed many times. The chain recombines TRBV2 with TRBJ2-2; a possible D gene is TRBD2 (6 bases). Germline lookup yields CDR1 SNHLY and CDR2 FYNNEI. This CDR3 spans 14 amino acids. V was cut by 8 bases and J by 4 bases, with 14 bases left in between. In nucleotides, the CDR3 is TGTGCCAGCGGAGGGACCGTAACCACCGGGGAGCTGTTTTTT. Protein sequence: CASGGTVTTGELFF.

On this clonotype: A much larger clone is a single base away; this may be a read error. The chain carries TRBV2 and TRBJ1-5; D is possibly TRBD1 (6 bases). Germline V gene data show CDR1 as SNHLY and CDR2 as FYNNEI. Trimming pared 7 bases from V and 9 bases from J, leaving 25 bases between. The CDR3 contains 16 residues. The CDR3 sequence: CASKAGRSRGSGPQHF. CDR3 nucleotide sequence: TGTGCCAGCAAGGCCGGGAGAAGCAGGGGATCAGGGCCCCAGCATTTT.

This clonotype was counted ten times or more. The chain has TRBV28 and TRBJ1-3; no clear D gene. V lost 6 bases, J lost 0 bases, and 12 bases lay in between. Germline V CDR1 and CDR2: MDHEN, SYDVKM. This CDR3 has 15 amino acids. CDR3 amino acids: CASSPHRSSGNTIYF. The CDR3 DNA sequence: TGTGCCAGCAGCCCTCACCGGAGCTCTGGAAACACCATATATTTT.

In its sample, this clonotype was seen many times. The chain recombines TRBV30 with TRBJ2-7; TRBD2 matches at 8 bases. V lost 4 bases and J lost 6; bases outside the gene matches: 8. Germline V gene sequence: CDR1 GTSNPN, CDR2 SVGIG (reference sequence). This CDR3 is built from 13 residues. CDR3 in DNA: TGTGCCTGGAACTCGGGAGGGCCGGTCGAGCAGTACTTC. Protein sequence: CAWNSGGPVEQYF.

This clonotype has at least ten counts. The chain recombines TRBV2 with TRBJ2-3, with a tentative D call TRBD2 (5 bases). The CDR3 extends over 13 amino acids. The germline V gene has CDR1 SNHLY and CDR2 FYNNEI. The V end lost 6 bases, the J end lost 6 bases, and 13 bases lay between the germline ends. The CDR3 here is CASSRTERDTQYF. In DNA form, the CDR3 reads TGTGCCAGCAGCAGGACTGAGCGTGATACGCAGTATTTT.

This clonotype was counted a few times. The chain combines TRBV27 with TRBJ2-6, with D possibly TRBD1 on 5 matching bases. V was shortened by 5 bases and J by 0 bases, with 11 bases between the two germline ends. CDR1 and CDR2 (germline): MNHEY, SMNVEV (reference sequence). The CDR3 is made up of 16 amino acids. CDR3 bases: TGTGCCAGCAGTCGTGGACATATCTCTGGGGCCAACGTCCTGACTTTC. This translates into CASSRGHISGANVLTF.

This sequence joins TRBV5-4 and TRBJ2-5; the D gene is possibly TRBD1 (6 bases). This CDR3 is 14 amino acids long. V gave up 4 bases and J gave up 1 base, with 11 bases separating them. Germline V gene data show CDR1 as SGHNT and CDR2 as YYREEE (reference sequence). The CDR3 region is CASSRGTPQETQYF. Written as DNA, the CDR3 is TGTGCCAGCAGCAGGGGGACCCCCCAAGAGACCCAGTACTTC.

The table lists this clonotype with a few counts. The rearrangement links TRBV5-1 to TRBJ1-5, with a possible D match to TRBD1 (5 bases). V lost 0 bases and J lost 8, with 9 bases in between. The CDR3 has 13 amino acids. Germline assignment: CDR1 SGHRS and CDR2 YFSETQ. The CDR3 sequence: CASSLGQGEPQHF. The CDR3 DNA sequence: TGCGCCAGCAGCTTGGGGCAGGGAGAGCCCCAGCATTTT. Together with reference TRBV5-1 and TRBJ1-5, the CDR3 gives the full variable domain: KAGVTQTPRYLIKTRGQQVTLSCSPISGHRSVSWYQQTPGQGLQFLFEYFSETQRNKGNFPGRFSGRQFSNSRSEMNVSTLELGDSALYLCASSLGQGEPQHFGDGTRLSIL.

This clonotype came up many times. The chain joins TRBV6-1 to TRBJ1-6, with D unresolved. V was clipped by 7 bases and J by 9 bases, with 16 bases between them. The CDR3 consists of 14 residues. Germline assignment: CDR1 MNHNS and CDR2 SASEGT. The CDR3 reads CASTGYGSRSPLHF. CDR3 DNA: TGTGCCAGCACAGGATATGGAAGCCGTTCACCCCTCCACTTT.

This chain links TRBV5-5 with TRBJ2-7; perhaps D is TRBD1 or TRBD2 (5 bases each). The ends were cut back, 3 bases at V and 7 bases at J, with 17 bases in the middle. Germline-derived CDR1 and CDR2 are SGHKS and YYEKEE (reference sequence). The CDR3 totals 14 residues. The DNA for the CDR3 is TGTGCCAGCAGCTCGGGACGGATTCCCAGTGAGCAGTACTTC. Its translation is CASSSGRIPSEQYF.

The chain is built from TRBV20-1 and TRBJ1-1, with D perhaps matching TRBD1 (6 bases). The CDR3 contains 14 residues. The V end was cut by 6 bases, the J end by 6 bases, with 20 bases between. CDR1 is DFQATT and CDR2 is SNEGSKA in the germline V gene (reference sequence). As DNA, the CDR3 is TGCAGTGCGACGAGGGGGGGATGGGGCCCTGAAGCTTTCTTT. Its protein is CSATRGGWGPEAFF.

Many counts were recorded for this clonotype. The chain uses TRBV4-1 and TRBJ1-5, with 7 bases that match TRBD1. CDR3 size: 15 residues. Germline CDR1 and CDR2: MGHRA and YSYEKL. V trimming: 2 bases; J trimming: 6 bases; junction bases outside the gene matches: 7. CDR3 nucleotides: TGCGCCAGCAGCCAACTAGACAGGGAACGTCAGCCCCAGCATTTT. Its translation: CASSQLDRERQPQHF.

The V and J genes are TRBV20-1 and TRBJ1-5; 9 nucleotides align to TRBD1. Losses at the gene ends were 5 bases for V and 7 bases for J; bases not matched to a gene: 9. The CDR3 is 14 amino acids. Germline V gene data show CDR1 as DFQATT and CDR2 as SNEGSKA (reference sequence). CDR3 loop: CSARTGGAYQPQHF. The CDR3 DNA is TGCAGTGCTCGAACAGGGGGCGCTTACCAGCCCCAGCATTTT.

This clonotype turned up a few times. This chain uses TRBV24-1 with TRBJ1-4; no clear D gene. Trimming stripped 3 bases from V and 8 bases from J, with 18 bases between. CDR3 length: 16 amino acids. Germline-derived CDR1 and CDR2 are KGHDR and SFDVKD. The CDR3 region is CATSDAGSTPVEKLFF. Here the CDR3 DNA reads TGTGCCACCAGTGATGCGGGATCAACTCCGGTGGAAAAACTGTTTTTT.

This clonotype was seen only a few times. The chain employs TRBV6-9 and TRBJ1-2, with D perhaps TRBD1 (5 bases). Germline V lookup: CDR1 MNHGY, CDR2 SVAAGI. The V end was cut by 3 bases, the J end by 6 bases, with 14 bases between. The CDR3 spans 14 residues. The CDR3 region is CASSYRGTQDGYTF. The DNA of the CDR3 is TGTGCCAGCAGTTACCGGGGGACTCAGGATGGCTACACCTTC.

This clonotype showed up just a few times. The chain recombines TRBV6-2 or TRBV6-3 with TRBJ2-2; weak D call: TRBD2 (6 bases). Per the germline V gene, CDR1 is MNHEY and CDR2 is SVGEGT. The CDR3 has 16 residues. V was trimmed by 2 bases and J by 2 bases, leaving 12 bases between them. The CDR3, as DNA: TGTGCCAGCAGTTACAGTCCGGCGGGAAACACCGGGGAGCTGTTTTTT. This encodes CASSYSPAGNTGELFF.

The chain couples TRBV6-1 to TRBJ2-2, with 8 bases fitting TRBD2. CDR1 MNHNS and CDR2 SASEGT come from the germline V gene. The trim removed 6 bases at V and 2 bases at J, leaving 5 bases unmatched. The CDR3 covers 15 residues. CDR3 sequence: CASSPAGANTGELFF. CDR3 bases: TGTGCCAGCAGCCCAGCGGGGGCCAACACCGGGGAGCTGTTTTTT.